The clone carrying this T cell receptor (beta chain) was detected once. PCR employed 60 Vbeta and 13 Jbeta primers. Generated by immunoSEQ multiplex PCR, the TCRdb table keeps only in-frame clones and is missing some. The sample has over 100,000 clones; over 60% are singletons. The data were taken from a study of cytomegalovirus exposure and HLA in healthy donors. Across the whole study: Among around 170 million T cells, an earlier analysis found about 100 million unique TCR beta sequences.

Germline loops: CDR1 MDHEN, CDR2 SYDVKM. With 5 bases clipped from V and 1 base from J, the junction kept 11 bases outside the gene matches. The CDR3 covers 17 residues. The V call is TRBV28, the J call TRBJ2-1; TRBD1 matches 7 bases. This clonotype was sampled from a male donor in good health and CMV-seropositive. The sequenced sample consisted of PBMCs. The CDR3, as DNA: TGTGCCAGCAGTCAACCCTTTGACAGGGCGTCCTACAATGAGCAGTTCTTC. Translation: CASSQPFDRASYNEQFF.